This T cell receptor (beta chain) was found in a study of cytomegalovirus exposure and HLA in healthy donors. Donors in the study were healthy people who gave bone marrow. General study findings and limits: Reports credit the classifier with highly specific, highly sensitive diagnosis of cytomegalovirus status. There were several of the most significant clusters that appeared linked to common viral pathogens in a later analysis. Earlier analysis found most TCR beta V segments productive about 90% or about 30% of the time.

A remark on this clone: What it binds is unknown.

CDR1 and CDR2 (germline): MGHRA, YSYEKL. The CDR3 consists of 17 residues. J lost 8 bases, V lost 2 bases, and 13 bases had no gene match. PCR employed 60 Vbeta and 13 Jbeta primers. Method: immunoSEQ multiplex PCR; TCRdb's copy keeps in-frame clones and lacks some. The sample consists of about 160,000 clones, about 80% of them appearing once. The chain carries TRBV4-1 and TRBJ1-4; 8 bases are shared with TRBD1. The origin of this receptor is a middle-aged man in good health and CMV-seropositive. Sequenced: PBMCs. This chain's CDR3 is CASSQIFGQGRTEKLFF. The CDR3 nucleotides are TGCGCCAGCAGCCAAATCTTCGGACAGGGAAGAACGGAAAAACTGTTTTTT.